The rows below give T cell receptor beta chains drawn from one sample of a study of T cells after yellow fever vaccination. TCRdb redid the calling of the 5' RACE reads with MiXCR, one entry per CDR3 protein. The repertoire holds approximately 550,000 distinct CDR3 sequences, with about a fifth as singletons. The specimen was PBMCs, collected 15 days after the yellow fever booster vaccination. Receptors were obtained from a man aged 30 to 39 who received the YFV17D yellow fever vaccine. Each CDR3 is given with its conserved first and last residue. A D gene is named only where the DNA matches it firmly. Some rows mark clone size as missing; the rest say once, few, many or name a class of expanded clone.

d_call,v_call,clone_size,j_call,cdr3_aa,cdr3_nt
-,TRBV29-1,-,TRBJ2-7,CSVLLDYSYEQYF,TGCAGCGTTCTATTGGACTACTCCTACGAGCAGTACTTC
-,TRBV5-1,-,TRBJ2-5,CASSFGTGETQYF,TGCGCCAGCAGCTTCGGGACGGGAGAGACCCAGTACTTC
TRBD1,TRBV10-3,-,TRBJ2-5,CAISEGGQPETQYF,TGTGCCATCAGTGAGGGGGGACAGCCGGAGACCCAGTACTTC
-,TRBV4-2,-,TRBJ1-5,CASSQEPDQPQHF,TGTGCCAGCAGCCAAGAACCTGATCAGCCCCAGCATTTT
TRBD1,TRBV11-3,-,TRBJ2-1,CASSYDQGAGYNEQFF,TGTGCCAGCAGTTATGACCAGGGGGCTGGGTACAATGAGCAGTTCTTC
TRBD2,TRBV11-2,-,TRBJ2-1,CASSLGPRGGSSYNEQFF,TGTGCCAGCAGCTTAGGCCCCCGCGGGGGGTCTTCCTACAATGAGCAGTTCTTC
-,TRBV28,-,TRBJ1-5,CASRIRGPRNQPQHF,TGTGCCAGCAGGATAAGGGGTCCGCGCAATCAGCCCCAGCATTTT
-,TRBV4-3,few,TRBJ2-1,CASSQDHSYNEQFF,TGCGCCAGCAGCCAAGATCATTCTTACAATGAGCAGTTCTTC
TRBD2,TRBV2,few,TRBJ2-1,CASSVVLAGTPSYNEQFF,TGTGCCAGCAGTGTTGTACTAGCGGGGACACCCTCCTACAATGAGCAGTTCTTC
TRBD1,TRBV27,few,TRBJ2-7,CASSPDRDNEQYF,TGTGCCAGCAGTCCTGACAGGGACAACGAGCAGTACTTC
TRBD1,TRBV11-2,-,TRBJ1-1,CASSLEGHRGHTEAFF,TGTGCCAGCAGCTTAGAGGGGCACAGGGGCCACACTGAAGCTTTCTTT
TRBD1,TRBV12-3/TRBV12-4,-,TRBJ2-7,CASSDLRGRDEQYF,TGTGCCAGCAGCGATCTCAGGGGGCGCGACGAGCAGTACTTC
-,TRBV29-1,few,TRBJ2-2,CSVGQRNTGELFF,TGCAGCGTTGGACAGCGGAACACCGGGGAGCTGTTTTTT
-,TRBV19,few,TRBJ2-3,CASSMGLGRDTQYF,TGTGCCAGTAGTATGGGACTTGGACGAGATACGCAGTATTTT
TRBD2,TRBV28,few,TRBJ2-1,CASSPLAGDYNEQFF,TGTGCCAGCAGCCCCCTAGCGGGAGACTACAATGAGCAGTTCTTC
-,TRBV28,-,TRBJ1-4,CASSAPTFNEKLFF,TGTGCCAGCAGTGCCCCCACTTTCAATGAAAAACTGTTTTTT
-,TRBV6-6,-,TRBJ2-1,CASASGSNEQFF,TGTGCCAGCGCGTCAGGTTCTAATGAGCAGTTCTTC
TRBD2,TRBV12-3/TRBV12-4,few,TRBJ2-5,CASSSETSGYPETQYF,TGTGCCAGCAGTTCGGAGACTAGCGGGTACCCAGAGACCCAGTACTTC
-,TRBV7-3,-,TRBJ1-1,CASSLSGGVDTEAFF,TGTGCCAGCAGCCTTTCGGGCGGTGTGGACACTGAAGCTTTCTTT
-,TRBV19,-,TRBJ2-7,CATSDVTYEQYF,TGTGCCACTAGCGACGTAACCTACGAGCAGTACTTC
TRBD2,TRBV6-1,-,TRBJ2-2,CASTAGGANTGELFF,TGTGCCAGCACGGCGGGAGGAGCGAACACCGGGGAGCTGTTTTTT
TRBD2,TRBV10-3,few,TRBJ2-7,CAISASSMGTSSYEQYF,TGTGCCATCAGTGCCTCGTCAATGGGGACTAGCAGTTACGAGCAGTACTTC
-,TRBV19,few,TRBJ2-3,CASKDSGRTDTQYF,TGTGCCAGTAAGGATAGCGGCCGCACAGATACGCAGTATTTT
TRBD1,TRBV15,few,TRBJ1-5,CATSREWTGRNQPQHF,TGTGCCACCAGCAGAGAGTGGACAGGGCGAAATCAGCCCCAGCATTTT
TRBD1,TRBV6-5,-,TRBJ1-6,CASGYRGKSSYNSPLHF,TGTGCCAGCGGCTACAGGGGGAAGAGCTCCTATAATTCACCCCTCCACTTT
TRBD1,TRBV7-9,-,TRBJ1-2,CASSRDREGYTF,TGTGCCAGCAGCCGGGACAGGGAAGGCTACACCTTC
-,TRBV5-1,-,TRBJ2-1,CASTKSGTAYNEQFF,TGCGCCAGCACCAAAAGCGGGACAGCCTACAATGAGCAGTTCTTC
TRBD1,TRBV29-1,-,TRBJ1-4,CSGTGTANEKLFF,TGCAGCGGGACAGGGACCGCGAATGAAAAACTGTTTTTT
-,TRBV30,-,TRBJ2-1,CAWKSRVFYNEQFF,TGTGCCTGGAAGTCCAGGGTCTTTTACAATGAGCAGTTCTTC
-,TRBV3-1,few,TRBJ1-1,CASSRWGGEAFF,TGTGCCAGCAGTCGTTGGGGGGGTGAAGCTTTCTTT
TRBD2,TRBV10-3,-,TRBJ2-7,CAISEREESYEQYF,TGTGCCATCAGTGAGCGGGAGGAGTCCTACGAGCAGTACTTC
-,TRBV7-2,many,TRBJ2-3,CASSRRPDTQYF,TGTGCCAGCAGCCGCAGACCAGATACGCAGTATTTT
-,TRBV2,few,TRBJ1-4,CASRTAGMSNEKLFF,TGTGCCAGCAGGACAGCGGGCATGTCGAATGAAAAACTGTTTTTT
-,TRBV6-1,-,TRBJ2-3,CASSKPATDTQYF,TGTGCCAGCAGTAAACCCGCGACAGATACGCAGTATTTT
-,TRBV5-5,few,TRBJ2-1,CASSLVPRGYSYNEQFF,TGTGCCAGCAGCTTGGTCCCCCGGGGCTACTCTTACAATGAGCAGTTCTTC
-,TRBV18,-,TRBJ1-5,CASSPAAGNQPQHF,TGTGCCAGCTCACCAGCGGCCGGCAATCAGCCCCAGCATTTT
TRBD2,TRBV7-3,few,TRBJ2-1,CASSPPPTSGMDEQFF,TGTGCCAGCAGCCCTCCCCCGACTAGCGGGATGGATGAGCAGTTCTTC
-,TRBV29-1,-,TRBJ2-1,CSVLLGHYNEQFF,TGCAGCGTTCTCCTAGGGCACTACAATGAGCAGTTCTTC
-,TRBV30,-,TRBJ2-6,CAWSPLGVTGANVLTF,TGTGCCTGGAGTCCCCTGGGAGTTACTGGGGCCAACGTCCTGACTTTC
-,TRBV7-8,-,TRBJ1-4,CASRVAGEKLFF,TGTGCCAGCAGGGTGGCTGGAGAAAAACTGTTTTTT
TRBD1,TRBV5-6,few,TRBJ2-7,CASRLKPGQGPYEQYF,TGTGCCAGCAGACTAAAACCGGGACAGGGTCCCTACGAGCAGTACTTC
TRBD2,TRBV12-3/TRBV12-4,few,TRBJ2-2,CASSPSGRATGELFF,TGTGCCAGCAGTCCGAGCGGGAGGGCCACCGGGGAGCTGTTTTTT
-,TRBV6-6,few,TRBJ1-5,CASSIRDNQPQHF,TGTGCCAGCAGTATCAGAGACAATCAGCCCCAGCATTTT
-,TRBV29-1,-,TRBJ2-7,CSVGPRLSSYEQYF,TGCAGCGTTGGGCCTAGACTTAGCTCCTACGAGCAGTACTTC
-,TRBV5-1,many,TRBJ1-1,CASSLGGGGTEAFF,TGTGCCAGCAGTTTAGGCGGGGGAGGGACTGAAGCTTTCTTT
TRBD1,TRBV20-1,-,TRBJ1-5,CSARLGQANQPQHF,TGCAGTGCTAGACTAGGACAGGCCAATCAGCCCCAGCATTTT
TRBD1,TRBV6-2/TRBV6-3,few,TRBJ2-7,CASRLTTGASYEQYF,TGTGCCAGCAGGTTAACTACAGGGGCCTCCTACGAGCAGTACTTC
-,TRBV12-3/TRBV12-4,-,TRBJ2-5,CASTLPLEETQYF,TGTGCCAGCACCCTGCCCCTGGAGGAGACCCAGTACTTC
TRBD1,TRBV6-1,once,TRBJ1-2,CASRHDREKGLMDGYTF,TGTGCCAGCAGACACGACAGGGAGAAGGGATTGATGGATGGCTACACCTTC
-,TRBV19,-,TRBJ2-1,CASSILRNEQFF,TGTGCCAGTAGTATTCTCAGGAATGAGCAGTTCTTC
-,TRBV7-8,-,TRBJ1-4,CASSLAEDEKLFF,TGTGCCAGCAGCTTAGCGGAGGATGAAAAACTGTTTTTT
-,TRBV7-2,few,TRBJ2-2,CASSYRWGTGELFF,TGTGCCAGCAGCTACCGTTGGGGGACCGGGGAGCTGTTTTTT
-,TRBV29-1,-,TRBJ2-5,CSVAIGSRAEETQYF,TGCAGCGTTGCAATCGGGTCAAGGGCAGAAGAGACCCAGTACTTC
-,TRBV3-1,few,TRBJ2-1,CASSQAVWGEQFF,TGTGCCAGCAGCCAAGCTGTGTGGGGGGAGCAGTTCTTC
-,TRBV20-1,-,TRBJ2-3,CSAENTDTQYF,TGCAGTGCGGAAAACACAGATACGCAGTATTTT
-,TRBV28,-,TRBJ2-1,CASIEGSSYNEQFF,TGTGCCAGCATCGAGGGGAGCTCCTACAATGAGCAGTTCTTC
TRBD2,TRBV25-1,-,TRBJ2-1,CASSSGSLEQFF,TGTGCCAGCTCTAGCGGGAGCCTTGAGCAGTTCTTC
-,TRBV5-4,few,TRBJ2-4,CASSLKGGGIQYF,TGTGCCAGCAGCCTCAAGGGTGGGGGGATTCAGTACTTC
-,TRBV6-6,few,TRBJ2-7,CASSNLGSYEQYF,TGTGCCAGCAGTAACCTCGGCTCCTACGAGCAGTACTTC